A selection of T cell receptor beta chains follows, all from one sample in a study of cytomegalovirus exposure and HLA in healthy donors. Data came from immunoSEQ multiplex PCR; TCRdb stores just in-frame clones and leaves some out. In the table there are around 130,000 clones, around 85% of which are singletons. Sequenced input: PBMCs. These receptors came from a boy aged 5-17 years in good health and CMV-seronegative. CDR3s include the opening cysteine and the closing phenylalanine or tryptophan. Clone size is given for some rows only: seen once, a few or many times, or a class if the clone is expanded.

size	V	J	CDR3
.	TRBV6-5	TRBJ1-1	CASSPLQGLNTEAFF
.	TRBV25-1	TRBJ1-4	CASSHSGAEEKLFF
.	TRBV5-4	TRBJ2-3	CASSLVSWASTQYF
.	TRBV5-8	TRBJ1-5	CASSLLTGTLANQPQHF
.	TRBV5-4	TRBJ2-4	CASSYNKGQGRNIQYF
.	TRBV6-5	TRBJ1-1	CASTTGGPHQAFF
.	TRBV14	TRBJ2-7	CASSPLQRDYYEQYF
.	TRBV6-5	TRBJ2-7	CASSRLAGGLYEQYF
.	TRBV9	TRBJ2-3	CASSVARRDTQYF
.	TRBV4-3	TRBJ1-4	CASSQDTEATNEKLFF
.	TRBV6-4	TRBJ1-2	CASRETGTGGYGYTF
.	TRBV29-1	TRBJ2-1	CSVKQRGAGYEQFF
once	TRBV5-1	TRBJ1-2	CASSLGGQGYGYTF
.	TRBV13	TRBJ2-1	CASSSTGTYNEQFF
.	TRBV7-9	TRBJ2-3	CASSTGTSVASTDTQYF
.	TRBV18	TRBJ1-1	CASSPGGGRNTEAFF
.	TRBV10-3	TRBJ2-7	CAISEGLAEQYF
.	TRBV6-1	TRBJ1-3	CASSEQGRFGNTIYF
.	TRBV4-1	TRBJ2-4	CASSQVPGIDIQYF
.	TRBV6-5	TRBJ2-2	CASSYLGTGELFF
.	TRBV10-3	TRBJ1-3	CATDPSGTGGSGNTIYF
.	TRBV15	TRBJ2-7	CATSRGPTSLDEQYF
.	TRBV5-6	TRBJ1-1	CASSLFREMNTEAFF
.	TRBV5-4	TRBJ2-5	CASSGTSGRVQETQYF
.	TRBV25-1	TRBJ2-3	CASSGARDRGADTQYF
once	TRBV4-2	TRBJ2-5	CASSQDAREETQYF
.	TRBV9	TRBJ1-2	CASSVYSGGGDYGYTF
.	TRBV11-2	TRBJ2-7	CASSLGGESHEQYF
.	TRBV2	TRBJ1-2	CASSTAGLFYGYTF
once	TRBV4-1	TRBJ2-7	CASSQGLRTGAYEQYF
.	TRBV6-4	TRBJ2-1	CASSDGTSGGWRQFF
.	TRBV7-8	TRBJ2-3	CASSLRPSHADTQYF
.	TRBV5-1	TRBJ1-4	CARQGWEKLFF
.	TRBV14	TRBJ2-1	CASSQDPGEGEQFF
.	TRBV5-6	TRBJ2-7	CASSSGTNSYEQYF
.	TRBV5-6	TRBJ2-7	CASTIQGVNLYEQYF
.	TRBV4-3	TRBJ1-1	CASSQIEDRTGLNTEAFF
.	TRBV10-3	TRBJ1-3	CAISESRGGGNTIYF
.	TRBV6-5	TRBJ1-1	CASSGLGGRAEAFF
few	TRBV14	TRBJ1-4	CASRRQSNEKLFF
once	TRBV20-1	TRBJ2-1	CSARDNEQFF
.	TRBV19	TRBJ1-2	CASSRTGSRYGYTF
.	TRBV29-1	TRBJ1-5	CSVHSGLSNQPQHF
few	TRBV7-7	TRBJ2-2	CASSLNRGTGELFF
.	TRBV6-5	TRBJ2-5	CASSFTGDGTQYF
.	TRBV15	TRBJ1-1	CATSTRDRGPTEAFF
.	TRBV9	TRBJ2-4	CASSTSGVVQYF
once	TRBV6-6	TRBJ1-1	CASRMGHSNTEAFF
.	TRBV9	TRBJ2-1	CASGTTSGGPVNEQFF
.	TRBV9	TRBJ2-7	CASSDEGQTYEQYF
.	TRBV30	TRBJ2-3	CAWSGLAGVGTDTQYF
once	TRBV5-1	TRBJ2-2	CATGTEKNTGELFF